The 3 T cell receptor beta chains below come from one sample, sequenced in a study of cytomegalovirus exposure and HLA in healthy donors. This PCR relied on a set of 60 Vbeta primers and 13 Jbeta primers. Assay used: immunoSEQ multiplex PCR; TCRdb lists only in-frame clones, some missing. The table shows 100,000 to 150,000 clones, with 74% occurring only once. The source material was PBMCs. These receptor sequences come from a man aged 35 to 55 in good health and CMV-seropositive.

CDR3: CASSGTGRGAEAFF. The CDR3 DNA reads as TGTGCCAGCAGTGGAACGGGGCGCGGGGCTGAAGCTTTCTTT. This chain connects TRBV25-1 to TRBJ1-1, with a possible D match to TRBD1 (5 bases). Trimming removed 4 bases at V and 6 bases at J, with 15 bases between. Germline V gene sequence: CDR1 MGHDK, CDR2 SYGVNS. The CDR3 is 14 residues long.

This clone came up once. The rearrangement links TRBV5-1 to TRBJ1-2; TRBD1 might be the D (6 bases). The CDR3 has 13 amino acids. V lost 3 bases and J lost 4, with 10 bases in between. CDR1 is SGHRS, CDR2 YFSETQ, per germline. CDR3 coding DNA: TGCGCCAGCAGCTGGACAGACTCCTATGGCTACACCTTC. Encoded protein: CASSWTDSYGYTF.

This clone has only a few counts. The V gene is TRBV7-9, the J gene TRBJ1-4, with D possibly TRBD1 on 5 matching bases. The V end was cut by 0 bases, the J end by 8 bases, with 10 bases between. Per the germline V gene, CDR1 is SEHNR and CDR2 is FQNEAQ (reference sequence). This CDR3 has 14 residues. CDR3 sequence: CASSLALQVEKLFF. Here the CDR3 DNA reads TGTGCCAGCAGCTTAGCGCTACAGGTCGAAAAACTGTTTTTT.